This TCR beta chain was sequenced in a study of shared clonotypes between healthy human individuals. TCRdb's copy holds only in-frame clones and misses some; the assay was immunoSEQ multiplex PCR. The sample lists about 2 million clones, roughly 95% occurring once. Remarks on this clone: Its antigen remains unknown.

Whole-study findings and limits: A handful of donors had roughly 5% of their naive CD4 clonotypes in common.

This CDR3 has 14 amino acids. After removal of 4 bases from V and 6 bases from J, the junction contained 10 bases not matched to a gene. CDR1 is GTSNPN and CDR2 is SVGIG in the germline V gene (reference sequence). CD45RO-negative, CCR7-positively selected cells formed the naive CD8 fraction, excluding terminally differentiated effector memory CD45RA+ cells. The TCR originated in a man younger than 35 in good health. The J gene is TRBJ2-7, the V gene TRBV30; 9 bases match TRBD1. Source material: naive CD8+ T cells sorted from blood. The chain's CDR3 is CAWNRDRDWGEQYF. Here the CDR3 DNA reads TGTGCCTGGAATCGGGACAGGGACTGGGGCGAGCAGTACTTC.